These 10 T cell receptor beta chains were all obtained from the same sample, sequenced in a study of T cell changes during pregnancy in multiple sclerosis (dated by TCRdb to about 2019). Libraries were made using the immunoSEQ multiplex PCR assay. In TCRdb, the immuneACCESS table is reduced to in-frame sequences with V and J assigned. These tables do not hold every clone; where another copy was compared, an unresolved V gene accounts for under half, and the others remain unexplained. In all, the sample holds about 86,000 clones, and less than 95% of those were seen once. In total, the top ten clones hold roughly 2% of the sample. Sequenced material: peripheral blood, taken in the first trimester of pregnancy. These TCRs come from a female donor in good health, enrolled as a control in a pregnancy study.

The rearrangement joins TRBV27 to TRBJ2-1, with TRBD2 identical over 9 bases. The length of the CDR3 is 16 residues. Germline loops: CDR1 MNHEY, CDR2 SMNVEV (reference sequence). Trimming at V came to 6 bases and at J to 2 bases, leaving 8 bases not matched to a gene. The CDR3 sequence is CASRGISGGPYNEQFF. Here the CDR3 DNA reads TGTGCCAGCAGAGGGATTAGCGGGGGCCCCTACAATGAGCAGTTCTTC.

The count of this clone is one. The chain is built from TRBV19 and TRBJ2-4; 8 nucleotides match TRBD2. Trimming cost V 11 bases and J 2 bases; bases outside gene matches: 5. Germline lookup yields CDR1 LNHDA and CDR2 SQIVND (reference sequence). The CDR3 sequence is 13 residues long. This CDR3 is CASREGPKNIQYF. CDR3 bases: TGTGCCTCCCGGGAGGGGCCCAAAAACATTCAGTACTTC. The entire variable domain, with the rest obtained from reference TRBV19 and TRBJ2-4, is as follows: DGGITQSPKYLFRKEGQNVTLSCEQNLNHDAMYWYRQDPGQGLRLIYYSQIVNDFQKGDIAEGYSVSREKKESFPLTVTSAQKNPTAFYLCASREGPKNIQYFGAGTRLSVL.

The CDR3 sequence is CASSPGQRPGYTF. Here the CDR3 DNA reads TGTGCCAGCAGTCCAGGACAGCGGCCTGGCTACACCTTC. J is TRBJ1-2 and V is TRBV27, with a possible D match to TRBD1 (6 bases). Germline lookup yields CDR1 MNHEY and CDR2 SMNVEV (reference sequence). V lost 5 bases and J 7 bases, leaving 14 bases between the germline ends. The CDR3 has 13 residues.

V usage is TRBV4-3 and J usage is TRBJ1-2; TRBD1 aligns across 12 bases. The CDR3 is 16 residues long. Germline V gene sequence: CDR1 LGHNA, CDR2 YSLEER. With 4 bases clipped from V and 7 bases from J, the junction kept 10 bases outside the gene matches. The CDR3 DNA follows: TGCGCCAGCAGCCTAGGGCCGGGACAGGGGGCCTCTGGCTACACCTTC. Translation gives CASSLGPGQGASGYTF.

The chain links TRBV19 to TRBJ1-6; maybe TRBD1 (5 bases). This CDR3 contains 16 residues. Germline CDR1 is LNHDA and CDR2 is SQIVND (reference sequence). Trimming left V 3 bases short and J 5 bases short, with 14 bases between. CDR3 bases: TGTGCCAGTAGTATCTCGACAGTGAGACATAATTCACCCCTCCACTTT. Protein: CASSISTVRHNSPLHF.

The chain combines TRBV20-1 with TRBJ1-2; D is unresolved. CDR3 length: 11 amino acids. Germline CDR1 is DFQATT and CDR2 is SNEGSKA (reference sequence). The V end lost 5 bases, the J end lost 8 bases, and 12 bases lay between the germline ends. This CDR3 is CSASGGRGYTF. The CDR3 DNA reads TGCAGTGCTTCAGGAGGCCGGGGCTACACCTTC.

V and J are TRBV29-1 and TRBJ2-1; 7 bases match TRBD2. J lost 6 bases, V lost 5 bases, and 10 bases had no gene match. Germline V lookup: CDR1 SQVTM, CDR2 ANQGSEA. This CDR3 has 14 amino acids. The CDR3: CSVPLGGGFNEQFF. CDR3 nucleotides: TGCAGCGTTCCCCTAGGCGGGGGATTCAATGAGCAGTTCTTC.

J is TRBJ2-7 and V is TRBV9; weak D call: TRBD2 (5 bases). This CDR3 is built from 13 residues. The V and J ends lost 4 bases and 4 bases respectively, with 12 bases between them. From germline, CDR1 is SGDLS and CDR2 YYNGEE. The CDR3 loop reads CASSPGGDYEQYF. Written as DNA, the CDR3 is TGTGCCAGCAGCCCAGGAGGCGATTACGAGCAGTACTTC.

CDR3 in amino acids: CASSKDRERDNYGYTF. CDR3 nucleotide sequence: TGTGCCAGCAGCAAGGACAGGGAGCGTGACAACTATGGCTACACCTTC. V and J are TRBV5-6 and TRBJ1-2; TRBD1 aligns across 8 bases. The germline CDR1 and CDR2 sequences are SGHDT and YYEEEE. This CDR3 has 16 amino acids. V trimming: 4 bases; J trimming: 2 bases; junction bases outside the gene matches: 10.

V usage is TRBV6-5 and J usage is TRBJ1-5, with D possibly being TRBD1 (5 bases). V lost 6 bases and J 6 bases, leaving 12 bases between the germline ends. The CDR3 runs to 13 residues. Germline V gene data show CDR1 as MNHEY and CDR2 as SVGAGI. This chain's CDR3 is CASSEAQGQPQHF. Written as DNA, the CDR3 is TGTGCCAGCAGCGAAGCCCAGGGTCAGCCCCAGCATTTT.